The clone carrying this TCR beta chain was found once. The antigen is not known. Sequencing in the ViraFEST assay came after antigen-specific CD4+ T cells had been expanded with viral peptide pools, which were used to stimulate PBMC. Upon completion of 10 days in culture, CD4+ T cells were isolated. PCR confirmed that the person was infected with SARS-CoV-2 between March and December 2020. The assay was immunoSEQ multiplex PCR, and TCRdb's table has in-frame clones only and misses some. The sample lists tens of thousands of clones; under 80% were seen once. The entry originates in a study of vaccination effects on CD4 cells after COVID-19. Overall study: Samples from a couple of convalescent patients were given 16 days and one week before vaccination.

The TCR was taken from a human donor who had a prior SARS-CoV-2 infection. This material consisted of CD4+ T cells from PBMCs cultured with HIV peptides, taken before COVID-19 vaccination. The subset: HIV-1 Nef peptide pool negative control/reference culture.

CDR3 nucleotide sequence: TGTGCCAGCACGTCCTTAGTGATGCCCGGGGAGCTGTTTTTT. As protein: CASTSLVMPGELFF. The chain carries TRBV7-9 and TRBJ2-2; D gene unclear. Germline CDR1 is SEHNR and CDR2 is FQNEAQ (reference sequence). The CDR3 is 14 amino acids. V dropped 7 bases and J dropped 6 bases, with 15 bases sitting between them.